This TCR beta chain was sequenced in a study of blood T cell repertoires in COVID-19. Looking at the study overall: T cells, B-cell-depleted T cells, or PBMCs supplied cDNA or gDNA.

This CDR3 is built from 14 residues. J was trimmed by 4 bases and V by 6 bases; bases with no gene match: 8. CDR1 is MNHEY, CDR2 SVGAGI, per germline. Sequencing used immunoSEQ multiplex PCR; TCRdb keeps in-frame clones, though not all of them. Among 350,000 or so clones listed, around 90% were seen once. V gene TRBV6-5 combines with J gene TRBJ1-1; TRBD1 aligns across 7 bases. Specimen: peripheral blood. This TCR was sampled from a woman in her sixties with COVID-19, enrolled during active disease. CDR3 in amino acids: CASSSGTVSTEAFF. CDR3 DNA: TGTGCCAGCAGCTCCGGGACAGTGAGCACTGAAGCTTTCTTT.